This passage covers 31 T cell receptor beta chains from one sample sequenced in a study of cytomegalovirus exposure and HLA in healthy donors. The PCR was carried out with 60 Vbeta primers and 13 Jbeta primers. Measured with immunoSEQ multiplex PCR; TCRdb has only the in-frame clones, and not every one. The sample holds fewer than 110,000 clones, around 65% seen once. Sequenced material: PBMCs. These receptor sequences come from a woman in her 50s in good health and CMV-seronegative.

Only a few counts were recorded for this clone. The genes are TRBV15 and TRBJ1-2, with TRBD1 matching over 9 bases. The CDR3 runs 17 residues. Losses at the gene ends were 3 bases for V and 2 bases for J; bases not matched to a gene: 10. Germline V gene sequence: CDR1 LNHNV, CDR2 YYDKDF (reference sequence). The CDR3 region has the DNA TGTGCCACCAGCAGTTTACAGGGGGCGCGGTCCAACTATGGCTACACCTTC. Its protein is CATSSLQGARSNYGYTF.

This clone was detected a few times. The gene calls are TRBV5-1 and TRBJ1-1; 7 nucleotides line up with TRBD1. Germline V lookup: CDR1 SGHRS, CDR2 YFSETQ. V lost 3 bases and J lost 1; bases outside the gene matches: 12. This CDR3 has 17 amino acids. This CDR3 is CASSWRRPGQSNTEAFF. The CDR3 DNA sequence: TGCGCCAGCAGCTGGCGGCGCCCGGGACAGTCGAACACTGAAGCTTTCTTT.

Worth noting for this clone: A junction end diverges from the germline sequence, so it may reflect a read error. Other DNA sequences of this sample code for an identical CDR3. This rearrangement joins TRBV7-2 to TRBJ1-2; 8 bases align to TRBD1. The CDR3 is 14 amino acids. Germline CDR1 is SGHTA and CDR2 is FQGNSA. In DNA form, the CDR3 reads TGTGCCAGCAGCTTCGACAGGGGAACATATGGTTACACCTTC. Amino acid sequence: CASSFDRGTYGYTF.

In DNA form, the CDR3 reads TGTGCCAGCAGCTTAGGACCCGGGAGCGATGGCTACACCTTC. It specifies CASSLGPGSDGYTF. This sequence joins TRBV7-3 and TRBJ1-2, with no clear D. V shed 2 bases and J shed 6 bases, with 13 bases lying between them. The CDR3 sequence is 14 residues long. Germline CDR1 is SGHTA and CDR2 is FQGTGA.

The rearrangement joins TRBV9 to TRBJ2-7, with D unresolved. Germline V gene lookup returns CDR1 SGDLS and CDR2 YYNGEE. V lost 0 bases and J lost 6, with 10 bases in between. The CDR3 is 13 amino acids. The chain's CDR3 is CASSVGLGSEQYF. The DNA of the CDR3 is TGTGCCAGCAGCGTAGGTCTTGGCTCCGAGCAGTACTTC.

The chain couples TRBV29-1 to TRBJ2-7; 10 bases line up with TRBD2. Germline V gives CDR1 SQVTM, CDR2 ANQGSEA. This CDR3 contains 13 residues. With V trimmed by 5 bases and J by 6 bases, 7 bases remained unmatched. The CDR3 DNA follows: TGCAGCGTTCTACCGGGACTAGCGTCCGAGCAGTACTTC. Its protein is CSVLPGLASEQYF.

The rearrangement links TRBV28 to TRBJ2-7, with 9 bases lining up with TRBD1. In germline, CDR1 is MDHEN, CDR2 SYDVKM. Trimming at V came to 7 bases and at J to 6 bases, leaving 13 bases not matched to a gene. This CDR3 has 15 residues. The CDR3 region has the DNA TGTGCCAGCATGGGTCGGGGACAGGGTTTAGTCGAGCAGTACTTC. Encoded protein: CASMGRGQGLVEQYF.

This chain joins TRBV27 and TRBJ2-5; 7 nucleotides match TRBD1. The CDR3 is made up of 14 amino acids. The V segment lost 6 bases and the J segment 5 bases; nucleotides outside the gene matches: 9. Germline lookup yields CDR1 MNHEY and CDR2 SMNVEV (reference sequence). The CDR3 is CASSRDRDWETQYF. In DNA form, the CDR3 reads TGTGCCAGCAGCCGAGACAGGGATTGGGAGACCCAGTACTTC.

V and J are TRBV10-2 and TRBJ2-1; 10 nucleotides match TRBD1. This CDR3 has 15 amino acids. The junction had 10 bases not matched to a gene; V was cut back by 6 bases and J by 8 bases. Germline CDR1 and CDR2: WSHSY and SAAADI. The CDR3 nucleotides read TGCGCCAGCAGGTCCCCGGGACAGGGGTACGATGAGCAGTTCTTC. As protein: CASRSPGQGYDEQFF.

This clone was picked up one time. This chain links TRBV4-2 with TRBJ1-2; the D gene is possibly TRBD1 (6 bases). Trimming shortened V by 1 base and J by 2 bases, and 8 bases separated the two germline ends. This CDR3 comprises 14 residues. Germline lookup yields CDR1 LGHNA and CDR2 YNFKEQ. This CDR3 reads CASSQAGQNYGYTF. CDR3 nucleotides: TGTGCCAGCAGCCAAGCCGGACAGAACTATGGCTACACCTTC.

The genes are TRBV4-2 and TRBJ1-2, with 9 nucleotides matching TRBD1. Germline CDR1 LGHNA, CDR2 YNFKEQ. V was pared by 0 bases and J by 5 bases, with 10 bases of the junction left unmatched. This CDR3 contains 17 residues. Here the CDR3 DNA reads TGTGCCAGCAGCCAAGATCGGACAGGGGCAGGGGGTTATGGCTACACCTTC. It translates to CASSQDRTGAGGYGYTF.

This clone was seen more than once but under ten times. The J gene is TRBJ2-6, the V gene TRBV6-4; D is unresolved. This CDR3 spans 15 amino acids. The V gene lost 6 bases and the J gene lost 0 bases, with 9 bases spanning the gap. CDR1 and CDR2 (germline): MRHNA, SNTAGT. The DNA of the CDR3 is TGTGCCAGCAGCGCCCATAGCTCTGGGGCCAACGTCCTGACTTTC. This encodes CASSAHSSGANVLTF.

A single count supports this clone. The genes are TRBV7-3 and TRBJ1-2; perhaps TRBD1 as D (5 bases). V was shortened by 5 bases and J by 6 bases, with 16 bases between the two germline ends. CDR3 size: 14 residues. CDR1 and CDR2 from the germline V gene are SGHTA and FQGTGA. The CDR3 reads CASSRTGGNNGYTF. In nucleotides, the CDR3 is TGTGCCAGCAGCCGTACGGGGGGGAACAATGGCTACACCTTC.

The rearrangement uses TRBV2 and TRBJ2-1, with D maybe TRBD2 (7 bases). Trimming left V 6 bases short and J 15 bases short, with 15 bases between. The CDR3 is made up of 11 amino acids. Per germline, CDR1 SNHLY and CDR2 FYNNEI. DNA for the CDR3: TGTGCCAGCAGCCAAGGGGGGGGTTGGTTCTTC. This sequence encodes CASSQGGGWFF. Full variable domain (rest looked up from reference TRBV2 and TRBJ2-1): EPEVTQTPSHQVTQMGQEVILRCVPISNHLYFYWYRQILGQKVEFLVSFYNNEISEKSEIFDDQFSVERPDGSNFTLKIRSTKLEDSAMYFCASSQGGGWFFGPGTRLTVL.

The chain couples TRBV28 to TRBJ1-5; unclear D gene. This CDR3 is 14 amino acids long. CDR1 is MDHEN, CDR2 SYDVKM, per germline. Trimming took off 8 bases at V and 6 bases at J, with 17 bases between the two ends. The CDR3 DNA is TGTGCCAGCTGGGAGGCTGGGTCCGGTCAGCCCCAGCATTTT. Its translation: CASWEAGSGQPQHF. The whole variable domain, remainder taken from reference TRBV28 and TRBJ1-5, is DVKVTQSSRYLVKRTGEKVFLECVQDMDHENMFWYRQDPGLGLRLIYFSYDVKMKEKGDIPEGYSVSREKKERFSLILESASTNQTSMYLCASWEAGSGQPQHFGDGTRLSIL.

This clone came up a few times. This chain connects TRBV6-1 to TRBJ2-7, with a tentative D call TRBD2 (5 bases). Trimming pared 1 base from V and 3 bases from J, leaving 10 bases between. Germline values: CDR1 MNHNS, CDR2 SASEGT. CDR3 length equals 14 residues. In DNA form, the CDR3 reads TGTGCCAGCAGTGAAGGGCGGGCAAACTACGAGCAGTACTTC. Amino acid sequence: CASSEGRANYEQYF.

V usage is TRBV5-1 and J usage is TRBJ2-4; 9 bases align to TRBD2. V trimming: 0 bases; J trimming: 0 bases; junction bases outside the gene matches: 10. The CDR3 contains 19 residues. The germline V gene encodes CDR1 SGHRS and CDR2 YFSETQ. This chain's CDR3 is CASSLVERGADLAKNIQYF. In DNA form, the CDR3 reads TGCGCCAGCAGCTTGGTGGAGCGGGGGGCTGACCTAGCCAAAAACATTCAGTACTTC.

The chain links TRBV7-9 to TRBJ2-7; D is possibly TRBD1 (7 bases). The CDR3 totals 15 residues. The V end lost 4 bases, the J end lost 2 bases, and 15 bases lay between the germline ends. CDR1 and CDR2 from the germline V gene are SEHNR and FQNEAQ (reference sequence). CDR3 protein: CASSSSAGGTYEQYF. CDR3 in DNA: TGTGCCAGCAGCTCCTCGGCAGGGGGGACCTACGAGCAGTACTTC.

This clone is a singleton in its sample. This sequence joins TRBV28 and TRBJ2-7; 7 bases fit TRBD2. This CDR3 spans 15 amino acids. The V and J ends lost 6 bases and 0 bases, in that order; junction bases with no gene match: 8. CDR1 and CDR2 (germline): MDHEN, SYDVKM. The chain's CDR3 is CASRPSGLSSYEQYF. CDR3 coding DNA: TGTGCCAGCAGACCTAGCGGCCTTAGCTCCTACGAGCAGTACTTC.

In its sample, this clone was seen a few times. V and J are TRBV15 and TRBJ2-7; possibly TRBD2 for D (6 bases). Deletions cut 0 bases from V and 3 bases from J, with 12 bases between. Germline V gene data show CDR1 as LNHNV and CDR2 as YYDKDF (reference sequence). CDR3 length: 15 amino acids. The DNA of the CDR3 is TGTGCCACCAGCAGAGATATAGGCGGGGACTACGAGCAGTACTTC. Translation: CATSRDIGGDYEQYF.

CDR3 DNA: TGTGCCAGCAGCAGAGACGGGTACGAGCAGTACTTC. It yields the protein CASSRDGYEQYF. The chain uses TRBV7-6 and TRBJ2-7; no clear D. Trimming cost V 5 bases and J 4 bases, with 9 bases left between them. The length of the CDR3 is 12 residues. Germline CDR1 and CDR2: SGHVS and FNYEAQ.

This CDR3 is CASSLAIRETQYF. Here the CDR3 DNA reads TGTGCCAGCAGCTTAGCCATTAGAGAGACCCAGTACTTC. V gene TRBV7-7 combines with J gene TRBJ2-5, with D unclear. This CDR3 spans 13 amino acids. CDR1 and CDR2 (germline): SSHAT, FNYEAQ (reference sequence). Trimming took 0 bases from V and 4 from J, leaving 6 bases between them.

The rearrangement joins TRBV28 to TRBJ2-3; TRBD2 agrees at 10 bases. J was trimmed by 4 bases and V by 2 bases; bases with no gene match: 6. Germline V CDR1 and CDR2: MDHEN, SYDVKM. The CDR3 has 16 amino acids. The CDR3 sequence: CASSLLAGDMADTQYF. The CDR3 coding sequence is TGTGCCAGCAGTTTACTAGCGGGGGATATGGCAGATACGCAGTATTTT.

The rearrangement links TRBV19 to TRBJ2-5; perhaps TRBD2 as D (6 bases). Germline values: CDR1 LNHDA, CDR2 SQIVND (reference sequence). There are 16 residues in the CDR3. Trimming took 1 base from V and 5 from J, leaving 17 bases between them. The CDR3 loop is CASSIAGLIQYETQYF. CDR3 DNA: TGTGCCAGTAGTATAGCTGGACTAATACAGTACGAGACCCAGTACTTC.

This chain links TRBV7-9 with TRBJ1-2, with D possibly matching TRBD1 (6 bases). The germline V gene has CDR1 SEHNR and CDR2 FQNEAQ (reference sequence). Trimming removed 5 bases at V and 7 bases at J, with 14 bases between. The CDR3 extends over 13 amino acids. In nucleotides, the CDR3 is TGTGCCAGCAGCCCCGTGGGGGCTATTGGCTACACCTTC. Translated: CASSPVGAIGYTF.

In DNA form, the CDR3 reads TGTGCCAGTTCGATACAGGGCGGTGAGACCCAGTACTTC. Residues: CASSIQGGETQYF. The chain uses TRBV19 and TRBJ2-5; weak D call: TRBD1 (6 bases). This CDR3 region has 13 residues. Between the trimmed V and J ends, which lost 8 bases and 5 bases, there was a span of 15 bases. Germline CDR1 and CDR2: LNHDA and SQIVND (reference sequence). Together with reference TRBV19 and TRBJ2-5, the CDR3 gives the full variable domain: DGGITQSPKYLFRKEGQNVTLSCEQNLNHDAMYWYRQDPGQGLRLIYYSQIVNDFQKGDIAEGYSVSREKKESFPLTVTSAQKNPTAFYLCASSIQGGETQYFGPGTRLLVL.

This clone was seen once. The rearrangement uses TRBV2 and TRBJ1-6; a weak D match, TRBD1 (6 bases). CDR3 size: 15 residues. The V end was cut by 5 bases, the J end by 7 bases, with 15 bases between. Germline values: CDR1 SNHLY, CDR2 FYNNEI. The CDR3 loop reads CASSQQGYFNSPLHF. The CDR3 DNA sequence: TGTGCCAGCAGTCAACAGGGATATTTCAATTCACCCCTCCACTTT. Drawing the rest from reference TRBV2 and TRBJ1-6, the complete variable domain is EPEVTQTPSHQVTQMGQEVILRCVPISNHLYFYWYRQILGQKVEFLVSFYNNEISEKSEIFDDQFSVERPDGSNFTLKIRSTKLEDSAMYFCASSQQGYFNSPLHFGNGTRLTVT.

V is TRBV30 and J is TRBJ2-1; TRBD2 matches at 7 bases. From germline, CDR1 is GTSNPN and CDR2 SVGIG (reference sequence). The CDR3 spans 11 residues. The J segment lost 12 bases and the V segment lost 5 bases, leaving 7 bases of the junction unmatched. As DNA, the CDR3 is TGTGCCTGGGGACTAGATCTGTCGCAGTTCTTC. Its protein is CAWGLDLSQFF.

CDR3 amino acids: CASSQVLAGLNTGELFF. The CDR3 region has the DNA TGTGCCAGCAGCCAAGTCTTAGCGGGTCTTAACACCGGGGAGCTGTTTTTT. J is TRBJ2-2 and V is TRBV14; 7 positions agree with TRBD2. Germline CDR1 reads SGHDN; CDR2 reads FVKESK. J gave up 2 bases and V 1 base, and 7 bases lay outside the gene matches. The CDR3 has 17 residues. Full variable domain (rest looked up from reference TRBV14 and TRBJ2-2): EAGVTQFPSHSVIEKGQTVTLRCDPISGHDNLYWYRRVMGKEIKFLLHFVKESKQDESGMPNNRFLAERTGGTYSTLKVQPAELEDSGVYFCASSQVLAGLNTGELFFGEGSRLTVL.

For the CDR3, the DNA is TGTGCCAGCAGTTTCTGGGACAGGGTCCCTGAAGCTTTCTTT. This encodes CASSFWDRVPEAFF. The chain carries TRBV27 and TRBJ1-1, with TRBD1 matching 9 bases. Germline loops: CDR1 MNHEY, CDR2 SMNVEV (reference sequence). The CDR3 extends over 14 amino acids. Trimming at V came to 3 bases and at J to 6 bases, leaving 5 bases not matched to a gene.

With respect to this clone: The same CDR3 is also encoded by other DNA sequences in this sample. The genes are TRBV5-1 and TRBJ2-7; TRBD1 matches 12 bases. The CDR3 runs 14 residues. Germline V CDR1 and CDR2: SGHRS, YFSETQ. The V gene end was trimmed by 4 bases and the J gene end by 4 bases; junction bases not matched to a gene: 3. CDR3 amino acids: CASSPGQGAYEQYF. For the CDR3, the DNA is TGCGCCAGCAGCCCGGGACAGGGGGCTTACGAGCAGTACTTC.